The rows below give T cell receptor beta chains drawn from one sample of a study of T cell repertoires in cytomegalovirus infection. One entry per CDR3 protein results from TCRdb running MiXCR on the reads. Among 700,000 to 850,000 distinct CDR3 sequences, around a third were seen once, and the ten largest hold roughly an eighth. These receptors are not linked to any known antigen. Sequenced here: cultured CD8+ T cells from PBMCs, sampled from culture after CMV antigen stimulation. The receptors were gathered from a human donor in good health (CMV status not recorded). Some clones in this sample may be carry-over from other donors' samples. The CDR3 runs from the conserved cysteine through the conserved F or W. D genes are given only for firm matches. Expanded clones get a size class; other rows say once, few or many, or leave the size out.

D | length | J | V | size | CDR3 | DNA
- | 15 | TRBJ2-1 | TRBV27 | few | CASSLWDGAYNEQFF | TGTGCCAGCAGTTTATGGGATGGGGCCTACAATGAGCAGTTCTTC
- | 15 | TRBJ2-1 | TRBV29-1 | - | CSAPTGLSSYNEQFF | TGCAGCGCCCCAACGGGACTCAGCTCCTACAATGAGCAGTTCTTC
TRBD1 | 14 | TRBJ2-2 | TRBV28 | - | CASTKTGDPGELFF | TGTGCCAGCACCAAAACAGGGGACCCCGGGGAGCTGTTTTTT
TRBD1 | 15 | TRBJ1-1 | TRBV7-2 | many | CASSLVGQGGTEAFF | TGTGCCAGCAGCTTAGTTGGACAGGGCGGCACTGAAGCTTTCTTT
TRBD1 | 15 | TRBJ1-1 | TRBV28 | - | CASRHNPGGDTEAFF | TGTGCCAGCAGGCATAACCCAGGGGGCGACACTGAAGCTTTCTTT
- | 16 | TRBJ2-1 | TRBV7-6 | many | CASSPGTGQVNNEQFF | TGTGCCAGCAGCCCCGGGACGGGTCAGGTAAACAATGAGCAGTTCTTC
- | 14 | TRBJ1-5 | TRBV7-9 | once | CATQNAGGNQPQHF | TGTGCCACCCAAAATGCCGGGGGCAATCAGCCCCAGCATTTT
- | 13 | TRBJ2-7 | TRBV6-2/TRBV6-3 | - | CASSYHGSYEQYF | TGTGCCAGCAGTTATCACGGTTCCTACGAGCAGTACTTC
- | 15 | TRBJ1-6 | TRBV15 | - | CATSDFTDYSSPLHF | TGTGCCACCAGCGACTTTACAGATTACTCTTCACCCCTCCACTTT
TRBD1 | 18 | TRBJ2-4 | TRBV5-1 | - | CASSSGQGSSLAKNIQYF | TGCGCCAGCAGCTCGGGACAGGGGTCGTCTCTAGCCAAAAACATTCAGTACTTC
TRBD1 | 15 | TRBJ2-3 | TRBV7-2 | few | CASSLTGGKADTQYF | TGTGCCAGCAGCCTGACAGGGGGAAAGGCAGATACGCAGTATTTT
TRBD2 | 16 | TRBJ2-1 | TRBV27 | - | CASSSSGGASYNEQFF | TGTGCCAGCAGTTCCAGCGGGGGGGCCTCCTACAATGAGCAGTTCTTC
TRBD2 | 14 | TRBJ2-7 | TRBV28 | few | CASSLGTSFYEQYF | TGTGCCAGCAGTCTCGGGACTAGCTTCTACGAGCAGTACTTC
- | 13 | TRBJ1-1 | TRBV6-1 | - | CASNHPYNTEAFF | TGTGCCAGCAACCACCCCTATAACACTGAAGCTTTCTTT
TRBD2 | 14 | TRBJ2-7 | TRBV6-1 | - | CASSEDGSGGPLYF | TGTGCCAGCAGTGAAGATGGTAGCGGGGGGCCCTTGTACTTC